One and the same sample provided the 12 T cell receptor beta chains below, sequenced in a study of blood T cell repertoires in COVID-19. Assay used: immunoSEQ multiplex PCR; TCRdb lists only in-frame clones, some missing. The repertoire holds under 170,000 clones, with roughly 87% as singletons. Sequenced material: peripheral blood. These receptors were collected from a woman aged 60-70 years with active or convalescent COVID-19.

The chain couples TRBV18 to TRBJ1-1, with D maybe TRBD1 (5 bases). Germline loops: CDR1 KGHSH, CDR2 LQKENI. The CDR3 is 16 residues long. Trimming pared 1 base from V and 2 bases from J, leaving 14 bases between. The CDR3 DNA reads as TGTGCCAGCTCACCACAGGGGCCGGATCCAAACACTGAAGCTTTCTTT. It yields the protein CASSPQGPDPNTEAFF.

The chain links TRBV5-5 to TRBJ1-2, with D perhaps matching TRBD1 (6 bases). The germline V gene encodes CDR1 SGHKS and CDR2 YYEKEE (reference sequence). Trimming left V 1 base short and J 6 bases short, with 16 bases between. This CDR3 region has 15 residues. The CDR3 is CASSLRAGGRNGYTF. As DNA, the CDR3 is TGTGCCAGCAGCTTGAGAGCGGGGGGCCGGAATGGCTACACCTTC.

As regards this clone: Its ends do not fully match the called genes, so a read error is possible. The chain employs TRBV14 and TRBJ2-1, with 8 positions matching TRBD1. The CDR3 covers 17 residues. Germline V lookup: CDR1 SGHDN, CDR2 FVKESK. As DNA, the CDR3 is TGTGTCAGCAGTCTCGGACAGGGAATTAGCTCCTACAATGAGCAGTTCTTC. Protein: CVSSLGQGISSYNEQFF.

The chain is built from TRBV4-3 and TRBJ2-1; 15 positions match TRBD2. CDR1 LGHNA and CDR2 YSLEER come from the germline V gene. Trimming at V came to 0 bases and at J to 8 bases, leaving 8 bases not matched to a gene. The CDR3 is 18 residues long. The CDR3 is CASSQETGGLAGGYEQFF. DNA for the CDR3: TGCGCCAGCAGCCAAGAGACGGGAGGACTAGCGGGGGGGTATGAGCAGTTCTTC.

The chain couples TRBV5-4 to TRBJ1-2; D might be TRBD1 (6 bases). Germline V lookup: CDR1 SGHNT, CDR2 YYREEE (reference sequence). CDR3 length: 15 amino acids. The V gene lost 4 bases and the J gene lost 5 bases, with 18 bases spanning the gap. This CDR3 is CASSHPDRSKYGYTF. Written as DNA, the CDR3 is TGTGCCAGCAGCCACCCAGACAGGTCAAAGTATGGCTACACCTTC.

The CDR3 DNA reads TGTGCCAGCAGCTTAGCTCCGACCCCGGAGGCAGAGACCCAGTACTTC. Amino acids: CASSLAPTPEAETQYF. V is TRBV7-9 and J is TRBJ2-5, with a weak D call TRBD2 (5 bases). Germline V lookup: CDR1 SEHNR, CDR2 FQNEAQ (reference sequence). Trimming stripped 0 bases from V and 4 bases from J, with 15 bases between. CDR3 length equals 16 residues.

This clone is classed as medium-sized. V is TRBV6-1 and J is TRBJ1-6; 9 bases fit TRBD1. V lost 3 bases, J lost 8 bases, and 5 bases stayed unmatched. Germline CDR1 MNHNS, CDR2 SASEGT. This CDR3 contains 15 residues. The CDR3 reads CASSDDGTGHSPLHF. As DNA, the CDR3 is TGTGCCAGCAGTGACGATGGGACAGGGCATTCACCCCTCCACTTT.

V is TRBV11-2 and J is TRBJ1-1, with D hard to call. This CDR3 region has 12 residues. In germline, CDR1 is SGHAT, CDR2 FQNNGV. The ends were cut back, 0 bases at V and 6 bases at J, with 5 bases in the middle. Here the CDR3 reads CASSLEESEAFF. The CDR3 bases are TGTGCCAGCAGCTTAGAGGAGTCTGAAGCTTTCTTT.

The rearrangement links TRBV11-3 to TRBJ2-7; D may be TRBD2 (5 bases). The V gene's germline CDR1 is SGHNT and CDR2 YENEEA. The CDR3 runs to 13 residues. Trimming left V 5 bases short and J 5 bases short, with 13 bases between. CDR3 in DNA: TGTGCCAGCAGCCTCTCGGAGGCCCACGAGCAGTACTTC. Translating it yields CASSLSEAHEQYF.

Only one count was recorded for this clone. The V and J genes are TRBV18 and TRBJ1-2; D uncertain. V dropped 6 bases and J dropped 4 bases, with 24 bases sitting between them. The CDR3 consists of 17 residues. Germline CDR1 KGHSH, CDR2 LQKENI. The DNA for the CDR3 is TGTGCCAGCTCGCAAAACCCCGGAGTAGAGGGCGGCTATGGCTACACCTTC. Translation: CASSQNPGVEGGYGYTF.

The gene calls are TRBV7-2 and TRBJ1-1; 9 bases match TRBD1. Germline lookup yields CDR1 SGHTA and CDR2 FQGNSA. The length of the CDR3 is 14 residues. V trimming: 1 base; J trimming: 10 bases; junction bases outside the gene matches: 7. In nucleotides, the CDR3 is TGTGCCAGCAGCTTAGTGGGGCCGGGACAGGGAGCTTTCTTT. Translated: CASSLVGPGQGAFF.

This chain uses TRBV18 with TRBJ2-3; 7 positions match TRBD1. The CDR3 totals 15 residues. The germline V gene encodes CDR1 KGHSH and CDR2 LQKENI. Trimming cost V 4 bases and J 4 bases; bases outside gene matches: 8. In nucleotides, the CDR3 is TGTGCCAGCTCACAGACAGGGCAGGGAGCAGATACGCAGTATTTT. It codes for CASSQTGQGADTQYF.